This T cell receptor (beta chain) was recovered during a study of T cell repertoires in cytomegalovirus infection. Study in general: Selection of CMV epitopes for the study included recently identified HLA-C-restricted and well-studied HLA-B-restricted ones.

Germline assignment: CDR1 ENHRY and CDR2 SYGVKD. V was clipped by 4 bases and J by 3 bases, with 20 bases between them. The CDR3 extends over 17 amino acids. The study, taken as a whole, reports: HLA-C-restricted, CMV-specific TCR beta clonotypes were dominant ex vivo.

A word on this clonotype: No antigen is known for it.

TCRdb reprocessed the reads via MiXCR and lists one record per CDR3 protein. The profile shows around 430,000 distinct CDR3 sequences, approximately 46% of them singletons. The clonotype originates from a human donor in good health (CMV status not recorded). Some clones in this sample may be carry-over from other donors' samples. This chain uses TRBV10-3 with TRBJ2-3; D may match TRBD1 or TRBD2 (5 bases each). Sequenced material: cultured PBMCs, taken from culture after CMV antigen stimulation. CDR3 DNA sequence: TGTGCCATCAGTGCAGGCCTACCTGGGACGGTGACAGATACGCAGTATTTT. Protein: CAISAGLPGTVTDTQYF.